These T cell receptor beta chains were read from a single sample in a study of persistence of HIV-infected CD4 T cells. Data came from immunoSEQ multiplex PCR; TCRdb stores just in-frame clones and leaves some out. The repertoire has about 46,000 clones, about nine tenths of them found once; the top ten carry about 3.5%. These receptors' targets are unknown. The source material was CD4+ T cells sorted from PBMCs after approximately 19-hour stimulation, sampled from a patient who received antiretroviral therapy. These TCRs come from an adult woman with HIV who was CMV-seropositive. Both conserved end residues are part of each CDR3. Fields, in order: CDR3 length, V gene, clone size, D gene, J gene, CDR3 DNA, CDR3 protein. D genes are given only for firm matches. Only part of the rows carry a size: once, few, many, or a class if the clone is expanded.

>14|TRBV24-1|.|.|TRBJ2-2
TGTGCCACCACAGGGACACCCTCCACCGGGGAGCTGTTTTTT
CATTGTPSTGELFF
>15|TRBV4-3|.|TRBD2|TRBJ2-1
TGCGCCAGCAGCCAAGATTTCGGGGGGAACAATGAGCAGTTCTTC
CASSQDFGGNNEQFF
>17|TRBV7-3|.|TRBD2|TRBJ2-1
TGTGCCAGCAGCCGGGGGACTAGCGGGAGCTCCTACAATGAGCAGTTCTTC
CASSRGTSGSSYNEQFF
>17|TRBV28|.|.|TRBJ2-6
TGTGCCAGCAGTGGATCCGCGGGACGGTCTGGGGCCAACGTCCTGACTTTC
CASSGSAGRSGANVLTF
>19|TRBV28|.|.|TRBJ2-3
TGTGCCAGCAGTCGTAGAATAACGGGACAACCACGTTTAACAGATACGCAGTATTTT
CASSRRITGQPRLTDTQYF
>15|TRBV28|.|.|TRBJ1-1
TGTGCCAGCAGTTGGGCCGGGACGGTGAACACTGAAGCTTTCTTT
CASSWAGTVNTEAFF
>17|TRBV7-2|.|.|TRBJ1-3
TGTGCCAGCAGCTCTCGTTCAGGGGTCGGGAACGGAAACACCATATATTTT
CASSSRSGVGNGNTIYF
>18|TRBV5-1|.|TRBD1|TRBJ2-4
TGCGCCAGCAGGTCGGGGACAGGGGAGTCTCTAGCCAAAAACATTCAGTACTTC
CASRSGTGESLAKNIQYF
>14|TRBV3-1/TRBV3-2|.|.|TRBJ2-1
TGTGCCAGCAGCCAACGGGGCCCACACAATGAGCAGTTCTTC
CASSQRGPHNEQFF
>15|TRBV6-5|.|TRBD1|TRBJ1-1
TGTGCCAGCAGTACCACAGGGGGCGGGTTTCCTGAAGCTTTCTTT
CASSTTGGGFPEAFF
>13|TRBV18|.|.|TRBJ2-1
TGTGCCAGCTCACCAACGACCTACAATGAGCAGTTCTTC
CASSPTTYNEQFF
>11|TRBV28|.|.|TRBJ1-2
TGTGCCAGCAGTCTCGCGGCAGGCTACACCTTC
CASSLAAGYTF
>15|TRBV5-1|.|TRBD1|TRBJ2-3
TGCGCCAGCAGCTTCGACAGGGTTAGCACAGATACGCAGTATTTT
CASSFDRVSTDTQYF
>14|TRBV6-6|.|.|TRBJ1-1
TGTGCCAGCAGTTCCCGGACGGATTCCTTGGGGGCTTTCTTT
CASSSRTDSLGAFF
>13|TRBV6-4|.|.|TRBJ2-1
TGTGCCAGCAGTGTCTCAAAGAGAGGTGAGCAGTTCTTC
CASSVSKRGEQFF
>14|TRBV5-5|.|.|TRBJ1-3
TGTGCCAGCAGCTTGGAAGGGGAGGGAAACACCATATATTTT
CASSLEGEGNTIYF
>14|TRBV5-1|.|.|TRBJ2-7
TGCGCCAGCAGCTGGAAACAGGACTCCTACGAGCAGTACTTC
CASSWKQDSYEQYF
>14|TRBV9|.|TRBD1|TRBJ2-3
TGTGCCAGCAGCTCGGGACAGCCAAGAGATACGCAGTATTTT
CASSSGQPRDTQYF
>14|TRBV7-3|.|.|TRBJ2-2
TGTGCCAGCAGCCGGGCCCCAAGGAGCGGGGAGCTGTTTTTT
CASSRAPRSGELFF
>14|TRBV2|.|TRBD1|TRBJ1-2
TGTGCCAGCAGCGGTCTAGGACAGGCTGCTGGCTACACCTTC
CASSGLGQAAGYTF
>15|TRBV3-1/TRBV3-2|.|TRBD1|TRBJ1-3
TGTGCCAGCAGCCAAGTCCGACAGGGGGGAGGCACCATATATTTT
CASSQVRQGGGTIYF
>15|TRBV6-5|.|.|TRBJ2-2
TGTGCCAGCACCCAGAGAGGGGCGAACACCGGGGAGCTGTTTTTT
CASTQRGANTGELFF
>15|TRBV18|.|.|TRBJ2-7
TGTGCCAGCTCACCTGGGGCAGAGCCCCCGACAGGGCAGTACTTC
CASSPGAEPPTGQYF
>14|TRBV30|once|.|TRBJ1-2
TGTGCCTGGGACACTACTTCGGGGGCCGGTGGCTACACCTTC
CAWDTTSGAGGYTF
>14|TRBV11-3|.|.|TRBJ2-2
TGTGCCAGCATGGGGGGGCCCCTCGCCGGGGAGCTGTTTTTT
CASMGGPLAGELFF
>16|TRBV6-5|.|TRBD1|TRBJ1-3
TGTGCCAGCAGTTACACCGGGACAGGGGCTGGAAACACCATATATTTT
CASSYTGTGAGNTIYF
>12|TRBV6-2/TRBV6-3|.|.|TRBJ2-7
TGTGCCAGCAGTTACTCGGTTTACGAGCAGTACTTC
CASSYSVYEQYF
>14|TRBV11-3|.|TRBD1|TRBJ1-1
TGTGCCAGCAGCTTAATGTCGGGACAGGCCGAAGCTTTCTTT
CASSLMSGQAEAFF
>14|TRBV28|.|TRBD1|TRBJ1-4
TGTGCCAGCACCGGACAGGGTTTAGGAGAAAAACTGTTTTTT
CASTGQGLGEKLFF
>18|TRBV28|.|TRBD2|TRBJ2-1
TGTGCCAGCAGTCCGGGACTAGCGGGAGGTGGCTCCTACAATGAGCAGTTCTTC
CASSPGLAGGGSYNEQFF
>14|TRBV7-2|.|.|TRBJ2-3
TGTGCCAGCAGCCGTGTTGCTAGCACAGATACGCAGTATTTT
CASSRVASTDTQYF
>14|TRBV15|.|.|TRBJ1-2
TGTGCCACCAGCAGAGATCGCGGGAACTATGGCTACACCTTC
CATSRDRGNYGYTF
>15|TRBV18|.|.|TRBJ1-6
TGTGCCAGCTCACCATCCGGGTTTGGGGATTCACCCCTCCACTTT
CASSPSGFGDSPLHF
>16|TRBV21-1|.|.|TRBJ2-1
TGTGCCAGCCCCAAGGGGCGGTCGATCTCCTACAATGAGCAGTTCTTC
CASPKGRSISYNEQFF
>12|TRBV12-3/TRBV12-4|once|.|TRBJ2-2
TGTGCCAGCAGGCCCTTAACCGGGGAGCTGTTTTTT
CASRPLTGELFF
>13|TRBV2|.|.|TRBJ2-3
TGTGCCAGCAGTTCCCAAACCACAGATACGCAGTATTTT
CASSSQTTDTQYF
>13|TRBV5-1|.|.|TRBJ2-5
TGCGCCAGCAGCTCCGACGGGGGAGAGACCCAGTACTTC
CASSSDGGETQYF
>20|TRBV30|.|TRBD2|TRBJ2-1
TGTGCCTGGAGTCCACAACCTGGGACTAGCGGGGAACTGACTCGAGCTGAGCAGTTCTTC
CAWSPQPGTSGELTRAEQFF
>13|TRBV16|.|TRBD2|TRBJ2-7
TGTGCCAGCACAAGGCGGGGGTCCTACGAGCAGTACTTC
CASTRRGSYEQYF
>13|TRBV28|.|.|TRBJ2-6
TGTGCCAGCCGGGGGTCTGGGGCCAACGTCCTGACTTTC
CASRGSGANVLTF
>14|TRBV7-8|.|.|TRBJ2-3
TGTGCCAGCAGCTTAGCACCTAGCGAAGTAACGCAGTATTTT
CASSLAPSEVTQYF
>15|TRBV5-1|.|.|TRBJ1-5
TGCGCCAGCAGCTTGGATGGCAATCCGAATCAGCTCCAGCATTTT
CASSLDGNPNQLQHF
>17|TRBV14|.|TRBD1|TRBJ2-5
TGTGCCAGCAGCCAACCTGGGACAGGGGGGAGCCAAGAGACCCAGTACTTC
CASSQPGTGGSQETQYF
>13|TRBV9|.|.|TRBJ1-1
TGTGCCAGCAGCGTAGAAACAAACACTGAAGCTTTCTTT
CASSVETNTEAFF
>14|TRBV5-1|.|.|TRBJ2-1
TGCGCCAGCAGCTTGAAGGGCCTGTACAATGAGCAGTTCTTC
CASSLKGLYNEQFF
>13|TRBV6-5|.|.|TRBJ1-1
TGTGCCGCTCAAACCGTCATCGGAACTGAAGCTTTCTTT
CAAQTVIGTEAFF
>15|TRBV28|.|.|TRBJ1-5
TGTGCCAGCAGTTCCAGGCTGGCAGGGCGACAGCCCCAGCATTTT
CASSSRLAGRQPQHF
>12|TRBV7-9|once|.|TRBJ1-1
TGTGCCAGCAGCTTAGTAGGGGCTGAAGCTTTCTTT
CASSLVGAEAFF
>16|TRBV25-1|once|.|TRBJ2-3
TGTGCCAGCAGTGAATGGGGGGGGCAGTACACAGATACGCAGTATTTT
CASSEWGGQYTDTQYF
>13|TRBV5-1|.|.|TRBJ1-5
TGCGCCAGCAGGCCCATACCAGATCAGCCCCAGCATTTT
CASRPIPDQPQHF
>18|TRBV5-1|.|TRBD1|TRBJ1-4
TGCGCCAGCAGCTCACCGGGACAGGGAGTTGCAACTAATGAAAAACTGTTTTTT
CASSSPGQGVATNEKLFF
>13|TRBV7-8|.|.|TRBJ2-3
TGTGCCAGCAGCTTCGACCGCACAGATACGCAGTATTTT
CASSFDRTDTQYF
>14|TRBV9|few|TRBD2|TRBJ2-7
TGTGCCAGCAGCGTACGCGGGGGGCCTGGCGAGCAGTACTTC
CASSVRGGPGEQYF
>15|TRBV19|.|.|TRBJ2-2
TGTGCCAGTAGTATCCAGAATCGGGACACCGGGGAGCTGTTTTTT
CASSIQNRDTGELFF
>13|TRBV3-1/TRBV3-2|once|TRBD1|TRBJ1-2
TGTGCCAGCACCTCACAGGGGAACTATGGCTACACCTTC
CASTSQGNYGYTF
>13|TRBV10-3|once|.|TRBJ1-2
TGTGCCAGCTCCGGGGCCACTAACTATGGCTACACCTTC
CASSGATNYGYTF
>11|TRBV5-1|.|.|TRBJ2-5
TGCGCCAGCAGCTGGAGGGAGACCCAGTACTTC
CASSWRETQYF
>15|TRBV28|.|.|TRBJ1-1
TGTGCCAGCAGAGCAGGGGACTCCTCGAACACTGAAGCTTTCTTT
CASRAGDSSNTEAFF
>17|TRBV7-2|.|TRBD1|TRBJ1-3
TGTGCCAGCAGCTTATCTCAACAGAGGGGGCCTGGAAACACCATATATTTT
CASSLSQQRGPGNTIYF
>15|TRBV30|.|.|TRBJ1-1
TGTGCCTGGAGCGGGCCCAGGGCCATGAACACTGAAGCTTTCTTT
CAWSGPRAMNTEAFF